These 2 T cell receptor beta chains share one sample of origin, sequenced in a study of blood T cell repertoires in COVID-19. Sequencing was performed with immunoSEQ multiplex PCR; in TCRdb, only in-frame clones are kept and a portion is missing. The repertoire includes hundreds of thousands of clones, roughly 88% of them detected once, and about 1.5% sits in the top ten. Sequencing was performed on PBMCs or T cells enriched from blood (not recorded which). All receptors derive from a woman between 18 and 29 years old who had been exposed to COVID-19.

The V gene is TRBV14, the J gene TRBJ1-2; 10 bases agree with TRBD1. The V gene end was trimmed by 3 bases and the J gene end by 5 bases; junction bases not matched to a gene: 3. The germline CDR1 and CDR2 sequences are SGHDN and FVKESK. The CDR3 is 14 amino acids. The CDR3 DNA reads as TGTGCCAGCAGCCAGGGACAGGGGTTTTATGGCTACACCTTC. The encoded protein is CASSQGQGFYGYTF.

As for this clone: Other DNA sequences in the same sample also yield this CDR3. V is TRBV2 and J is TRBJ1-3, with 7 bases fitting TRBD1. V lost 4 bases and J lost 0; bases outside the gene matches: 3. The CDR3 spans 15 residues. Germline V gene sequence: CDR1 SNHLY, CDR2 FYNNEI. This CDR3 is CASSGQGASGNTIYF. The CDR3, as DNA: TGTGCCAGCAGTGGACAGGGAGCCTCTGGAAACACCATATATTTT.